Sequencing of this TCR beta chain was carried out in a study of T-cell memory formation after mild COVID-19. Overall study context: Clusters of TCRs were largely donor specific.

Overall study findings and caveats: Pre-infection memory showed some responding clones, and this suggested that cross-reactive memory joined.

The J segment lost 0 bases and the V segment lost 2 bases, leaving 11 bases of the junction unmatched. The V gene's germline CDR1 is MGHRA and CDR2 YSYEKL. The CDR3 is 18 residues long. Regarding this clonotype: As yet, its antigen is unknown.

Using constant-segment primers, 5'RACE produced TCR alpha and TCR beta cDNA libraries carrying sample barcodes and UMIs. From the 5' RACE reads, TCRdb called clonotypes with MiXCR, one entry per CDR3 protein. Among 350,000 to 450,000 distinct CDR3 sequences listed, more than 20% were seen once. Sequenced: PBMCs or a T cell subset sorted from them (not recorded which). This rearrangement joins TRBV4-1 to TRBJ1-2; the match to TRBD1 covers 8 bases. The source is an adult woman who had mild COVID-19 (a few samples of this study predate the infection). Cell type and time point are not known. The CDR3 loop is CASSQPQGARKANYGYTF. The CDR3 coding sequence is TGCGCCAGCAGCCAACCCCAGGGGGCAAGGAAGGCTAACTATGGCTACACCTTC.